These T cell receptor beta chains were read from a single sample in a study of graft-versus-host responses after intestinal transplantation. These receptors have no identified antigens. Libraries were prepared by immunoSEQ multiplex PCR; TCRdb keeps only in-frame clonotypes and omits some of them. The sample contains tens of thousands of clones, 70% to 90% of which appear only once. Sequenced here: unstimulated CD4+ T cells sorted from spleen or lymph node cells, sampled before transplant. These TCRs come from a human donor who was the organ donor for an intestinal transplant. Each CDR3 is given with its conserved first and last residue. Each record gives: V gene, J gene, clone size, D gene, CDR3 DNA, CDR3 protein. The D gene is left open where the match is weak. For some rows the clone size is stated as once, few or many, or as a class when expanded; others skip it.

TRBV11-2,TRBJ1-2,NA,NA,TGTGCCAGCAGCTTAGTCGGCAGGGTTCCATATGGCTACACCTTC,CASSLVGRVPYGYTF
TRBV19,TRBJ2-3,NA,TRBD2,TGTGCCAGTAGTATCGGACTAGTACTCACAGATACGCAGTATTTT,CASSIGLVLTDTQYF
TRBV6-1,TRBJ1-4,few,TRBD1,TGTGCCAGCAGTGAGGGGACCGGGACAGGTCCTGAAAAACTGTTTTTT,CASSEGTGTGPEKLFF
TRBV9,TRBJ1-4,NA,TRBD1,TGTGCCAGCAGCGTGAGGGCCGGACAGGGTGAAAAACTGTTTTTT,CASSVRAGQGEKLFF
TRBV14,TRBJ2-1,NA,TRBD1,TGTGCCAGCAGCCCCCCCGGTGAAGGGGGCAGGGAGCAGTTCTTC,CASSPPGEGGREQFF
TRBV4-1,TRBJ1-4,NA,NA,TGCGCCAGCAGCCCGGGGGATGGCTCTAATGAAAAACTGTTTTTT,CASSPGDGSNEKLFF
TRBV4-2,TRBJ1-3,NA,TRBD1,TGTGCCAGCAGCCAAGCCGCCGGGACAGGGGGCCTAAACACCATATATTTT,CASSQAAGTGGLNTIYF
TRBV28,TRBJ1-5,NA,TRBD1,TGTGCCAGCAGTTCCCGGACAGGGGGCGATCAGCCCCAGCATTTT,CASSSRTGGDQPQHF
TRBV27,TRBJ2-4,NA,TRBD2,TGTGCCAGCAGTTCCGGGACTAGCGGGAGTCTACTAGCCAAAAACATTCAGTACTTC,CASSSGTSGSLLAKNIQYF
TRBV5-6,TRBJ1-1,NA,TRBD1,TGTGCCAGCAGCTTGATGACAGGGAAGGTCACTGAAGCTTTCTTT,CASSLMTGKVTEAFF
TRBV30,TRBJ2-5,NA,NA,TGTGCCTGCCCAGTGCTTTGGGAGACCCAGTACTTC,CACPVLWETQYF
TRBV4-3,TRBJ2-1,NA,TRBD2,TGCGCCAGCAGCCAAGTAGGGCTAGCGGACAACAATGAGCAGTTCTTC,CASSQVGLADNNEQFF
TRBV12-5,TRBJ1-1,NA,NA,TGTGCTAGTACCCCGGACGGGCAGGGGTACACTGAAGCTTTCTTT,CASTPDGQGYTEAFF
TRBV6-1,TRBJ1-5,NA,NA,TGTGCCAGCAGGCAGGGTTCCCAGCCCCAGCATTTT,CASRQGSQPQHF
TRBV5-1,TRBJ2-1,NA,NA,TGCGCCAGCAGCCTTGGGACACCCTCCTACAATGAGCAGTTCTTC,CASSLGTPSYNEQFF
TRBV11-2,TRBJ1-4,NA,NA,TGTGCCAGCAGCTTGGGGACATCATTAGAAAAACTGTTTTTT,CASSLGTSLEKLFF
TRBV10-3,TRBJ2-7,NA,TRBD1,TGTGCCATCAGACTCGGGACAGGGCGAGAGCAGTACTTC,CAIRLGTGREQYF
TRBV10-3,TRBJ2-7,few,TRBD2,TGTGCCACCGGACTAGCGAATTCCTACGAGCAGTACTTC,CATGLANSYEQYF
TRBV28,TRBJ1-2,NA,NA,TGTGCCAGCAGTTTACGAGGGGGCTATGGCTACACCTTC,CASSLRGGYGYTF
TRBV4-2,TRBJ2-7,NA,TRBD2,TGTGCCAGCAGCCAAGATCAAAAGCGGGAGGGCCGGAACGAGCAGTACTTC,CASSQDQKREGRNEQYF
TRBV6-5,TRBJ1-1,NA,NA,TGTGCCAGCAGTTACTCCCGACAGATGAACACTGAAGCTTTCTTT,CASSYSRQMNTEAFF
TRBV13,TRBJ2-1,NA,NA,TGTGCCAGCAGCCGCAGGGGGGAATTCGGACTGGGCGTGGGAAATGGCTACAATGAGCAGTTCTTC,CASSRRGEFGLGVGNGYNEQFF
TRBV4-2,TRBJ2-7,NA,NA,TGTGCCAGCAGCCAAGCGTCCGGTTCGAGCTCCTACGAGCAGTACTTC,CASSQASGSSSYEQYF
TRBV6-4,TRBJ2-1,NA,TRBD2,TGTGCCAGCAGTACCTCGGGGGGGCAGCAGTTCTTC,CASSTSGGQQFF
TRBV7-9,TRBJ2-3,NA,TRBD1,TGTGCCAGCAGCTCGAGGGTGACAGGGGAAAGGACAGATACGCAGTATTTT,CASSSRVTGERTDTQYF
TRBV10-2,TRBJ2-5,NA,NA,TGCGCCAGCAGTGAGTCGCCGGGGATGAAGACCCAGTACTTC,CASSESPGMKTQYF
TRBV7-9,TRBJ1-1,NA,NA,TGTGCCAGCAGCCGACAGCAGACCCAGAACACTGAAGCTTTCTTT,CASSRQQTQNTEAFF
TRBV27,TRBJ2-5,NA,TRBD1,TGTGCCAGCAGTCTTAGGACAGGAGTCCAAGAGACCCAGTACTTC,CASSLRTGVQETQYF
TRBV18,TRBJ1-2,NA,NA,TGTGCCAGCTCACCTAATTTCAGGGTCGGCTACACCTTC,CASSPNFRVGYTF
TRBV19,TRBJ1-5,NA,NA,TGTGCCAGTAGGAGGGACACCGTCAATCAGCCCCAGCATTTT,CASRRDTVNQPQHF
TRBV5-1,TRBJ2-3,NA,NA,TGCGCCAGCAGCTTGGCCGAGGCAGGGGCGTACACAGATACGCAGTATTTT,CASSLAEAGAYTDTQYF
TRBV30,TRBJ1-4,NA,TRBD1,TGTGCCTGGACAGGGGGGATAAGCACTAATGAAAAACTGTTTTTT,CAWTGGISTNEKLFF
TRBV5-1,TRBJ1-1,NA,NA,TGCGCCAGCAGCTTCGGGTCAATGAACACTGAAGCTTTCTTT,CASSFGSMNTEAFF
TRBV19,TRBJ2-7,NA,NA,TGTGCCAGTAGTATAGGGGGGGACACTAGCGTCCGCTACGAGCAGTACTTC,CASSIGGDTSVRYEQYF
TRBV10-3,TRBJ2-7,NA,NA,TGTGCCATCGGGACTCCCCCCGACTACGAGCAGTACTTC,CAIGTPPDYEQYF
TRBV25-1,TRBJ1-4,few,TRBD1,TGTGCCAGCAGTGAGAAGGGACAGGGTAATGAAAAACTGTTTTTT,CASSEKGQGNEKLFF
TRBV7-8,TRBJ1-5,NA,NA,TGTGCCAGCAGCTTAGCGCGGGGGGCCAGGCAGCCCCAGCATTTT,CASSLARGARQPQHF
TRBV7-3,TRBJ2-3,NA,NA,TGTGCCAGCAGCTTAACACAGGGCCCAGATACGCAGTATTTT,CASSLTQGPDTQYF
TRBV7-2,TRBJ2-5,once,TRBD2,TGTGCCAGCAGCTTAGCGATCGGGAGGGAGACCCAGTACTTC,CASSLAIGRETQYF
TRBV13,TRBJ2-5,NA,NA,TGTGCCAGCAGCTTTCCTTGCCTACAAGAGACCCAGTACTTC,CASSFPCLQETQYF
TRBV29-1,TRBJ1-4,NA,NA,TGCAGCGTTGGGACAGATAATGAAAAACTGTTTTTT,CSVGTDNEKLFF
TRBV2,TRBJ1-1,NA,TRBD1,TGTGCCAGCAGTGGAGAGGGACAGGGGGCAAACGAAGCTTTCTTT,CASSGEGQGANEAFF
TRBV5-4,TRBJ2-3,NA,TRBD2,TGTGCCAGCACCTCCGGACTAGCGGGATTCACAGATACGCAGTATTTT,CASTSGLAGFTDTQYF
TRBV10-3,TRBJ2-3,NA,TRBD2,TGTGCCATCAGCTACTCGCGGGGGGCAGGGAACACAGATACGCAGTATTTT,CAISYSRGAGNTDTQYF
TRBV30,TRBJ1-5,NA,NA,TGTGCCTGGAGCGTTGGAGGGGTAGGGCAGCCCCAGCATTTT,CAWSVGGVGQPQHF